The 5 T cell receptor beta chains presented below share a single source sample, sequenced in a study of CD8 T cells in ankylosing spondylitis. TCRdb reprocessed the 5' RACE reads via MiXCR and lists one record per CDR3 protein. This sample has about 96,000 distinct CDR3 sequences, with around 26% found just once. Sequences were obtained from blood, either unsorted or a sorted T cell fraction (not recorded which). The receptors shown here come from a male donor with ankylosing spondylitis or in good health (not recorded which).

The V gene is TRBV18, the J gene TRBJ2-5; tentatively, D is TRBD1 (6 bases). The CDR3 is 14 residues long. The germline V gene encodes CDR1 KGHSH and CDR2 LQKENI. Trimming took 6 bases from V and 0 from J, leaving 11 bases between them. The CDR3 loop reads CASSPRGNQETQYF. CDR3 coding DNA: TGTGCCAGCTCCCCTAGGGGGAACCAAGAGACCCAGTACTTC.

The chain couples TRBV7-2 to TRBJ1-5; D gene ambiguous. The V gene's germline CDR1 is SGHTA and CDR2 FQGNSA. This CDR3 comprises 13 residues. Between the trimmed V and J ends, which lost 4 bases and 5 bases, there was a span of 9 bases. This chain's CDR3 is CASSWTDYQPQHF. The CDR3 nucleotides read TGTGCCAGCAGCTGGACGGATTATCAGCCCCAGCATTTT.

The CDR3 loop is CASSTVQGLNTEAFF. CDR3 DNA: TGTGCCAGTAGTACGGTACAGGGCCTGAACACTGAAGCTTTCTTT. The chain combines TRBV19 with TRBJ1-1, with D possibly TRBD1 on 6 matching bases. Looked up from germline, CDR1 is LNHDA and CDR2 is SQIVND (reference sequence). V gave up 4 bases and J gave up 0 bases, with 12 bases separating them. The CDR3 consists of 15 residues. The full variable domain, in which reference TRBV19 and TRBJ1-1 provide the parts outside the CDR3, is DGGITQSPKYLFRKEGQNVTLSCEQNLNHDAMYWYRQDPGQGLRLIYYSQIVNDFQKGDIAEGYSVSREKKESFPLTVTSAQKNPTAFYLCASSTVQGLNTEAFFGQGTRLTVV.

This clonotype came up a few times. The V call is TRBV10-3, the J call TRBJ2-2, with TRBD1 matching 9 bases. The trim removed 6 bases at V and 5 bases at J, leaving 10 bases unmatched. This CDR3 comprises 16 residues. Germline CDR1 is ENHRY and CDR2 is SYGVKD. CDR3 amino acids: CAISAPGTGLTGELFF. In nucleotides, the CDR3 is TGTGCCATCAGCGCACCCGGGACAGGGTTGACCGGGGAGCTGTTTTTT.

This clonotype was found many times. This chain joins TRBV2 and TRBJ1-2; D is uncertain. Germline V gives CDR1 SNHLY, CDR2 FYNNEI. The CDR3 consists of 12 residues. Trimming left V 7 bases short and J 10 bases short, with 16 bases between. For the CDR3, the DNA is TGTGCCAGCATTTATGGCCCCGAGGACTACACCTTC. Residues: CASIYGPEDYTF.